This entry concerns a single T cell receptor beta chain. Its antigen is still unknown. Sequencing was performed with immunoSEQ multiplex PCR; in TCRdb, only in-frame clones are kept and a portion is missing. The profile shows nearly 35,000 clones, about two thirds of them singletons. These data belong to a study of STAT5B mutations in CD4+ large granular lymphocyte leukemia. Study-wide results and caveats: Patient CD4-sorted repertoires looked more clonal than healthy CD4+ repertoires, even without putative leukemic clones. Main leukemic clonotypes were patient-specific, but about 25% appeared at low frequency elsewhere.

The clonotype originates from a human donor in good health. The specimen was CD4+ T cells from blood buffy coats.

CDR3 nucleotide sequence: TGTGCCAGCAGCGTAGATACAGGTGTAAAGACCCAGTACTTC. Translating it yields CASSVDTGVKTQYF. The chain combines TRBV9 with TRBJ2-5; D is possibly TRBD1 (5 bases). CDR1 is SGDLS, CDR2 YYNGEE, per germline. With 0 bases removed from V and 6 bases from J, the gap between germline ends came to 12 bases. The CDR3 runs 14 residues.